A single sample is the source of the 8 T cell receptor beta chains below, sequenced in a study of multiple sclerosis patients with progressive multifocal leukoencephalopathy. Time point given: time of PML onset. This table comes from immunoSEQ multiplex PCR, and its TCRdb copy is limited to in-frame clones, with some not included. The table shows approximately 35,000 clones, with more than 85% occurring only once. This specimen consisted of PBMCs, obtained from a patient treated with natalizumab. These receptors were collected from a human donor with progressive multifocal leukoencephalopathy.

The chain couples TRBV25-1 to TRBJ1-1; D might be TRBD1 (5 bases). Trimming took 1 base from V and 3 from J, leaving 15 bases between them. Looked up from germline, CDR1 is MGHDK and CDR2 is SYGVNS. The CDR3 length is 16 residues. The CDR3 loop reads CASSESGLGFYTEAFF. The CDR3 coding sequence is TGTGCCAGCAGTGAATCAGGGTTGGGATTCTACACTGAAGCTTTCTTT. Variable domain in full (rest from reference TRBV25-1 and TRBJ1-1): EADIYQTPRYLVIGTGKKITLECSQTMGHDKMYWYQQDPGMELHLIHYSYGVNSTEKGDLSSESTVSRIRTEHFPLTLESARPSHTSQYLCASSESGLGFYTEAFFGQGTRLTVV.

The chain joins TRBV9 to TRBJ2-7; D may match TRBD1 or TRBD2 (5 bases each). Trimming cost V 0 bases and J 7 bases, with 17 bases left between them. This CDR3 region has 15 residues. In germline, CDR1 is SGDLS, CDR2 YYNGEE. CDR3 DNA sequence: TGTGCCAGCAGCGTAGGAGGGGACCGGTGGTTGGAGCAGTACTTC. This translates into CASSVGGDRWLEQYF.

The rearrangement links TRBV7-9 to TRBJ2-2; TRBD2 matches at 9 bases. The CDR3 runs to 16 residues. Trimming cost V 3 bases and J 3 bases; bases outside gene matches: 5. The germline V gene encodes CDR1 SEHNR and CDR2 FQNEAQ (reference sequence). The CDR3 reads CASSFVPSGDTGELFF. The CDR3 region has the DNA TGTGCCAGCAGCTTCGTTCCTAGCGGGGACACCGGGGAGCTGTTTTTT.

This clone showed up just once. The rearrangement joins TRBV28 to TRBJ2-7; D tentatively fits TRBD1 or TRBD2 (5 bases each). The length of the CDR3 is 16 residues. Germline V gives CDR1 MDHEN, CDR2 SYDVKM. V lost 7 bases to trimming and J lost 1 base, with 20 bases between them. CDR3 DNA sequence: TGTGCCAGCACTCCCTCGCCCGGGGCCGCATCCTACGAGCAGTACTTC. Amino acid sequence: CASTPSPGAASYEQYF. Full variable domain (outside the CDR3, taken from reference TRBV28 and TRBJ2-7): DVKVTQSSRYLVKRTGEKVFLECVQDMDHENMFWYRQDPGLGLRLIYFSYDVKMKEKGDIPEGYSVSREKKERFSLILESASTNQTSMYLCASTPSPGAASYEQYFGPGTRLTVT.

V gene TRBV14 combines with J gene TRBJ1-2, with TRBD1 identical over 7 bases. The CDR3 contains 13 residues. Germline CDR1 SGHDN, CDR2 FVKESK. After removal of 10 bases from V and 3 bases from J, the junction contained 8 bases not matched to a gene. As DNA, the CDR3 is TGTGCCACGGGAGGCGGGACAGACTATGGCTACACCTTC. Translating gives CATGGGTDYGYTF.

The chain recombines TRBV5-6 with TRBJ2-5, with D possibly matching TRBD2 (7 bases). This CDR3 has 16 residues. Germline lookup yields CDR1 SGHDT and CDR2 YYEEEE. The V end was cut by 0 bases, the J end by 5 bases, with 17 bases between. For the CDR3, the DNA is TGTGCCAGCAGCTTGGGGGAAACGGGAGGACAGGAGACCCAGTACTTC. This translates into CASSLGETGGQETQYF.

The rearrangement links TRBV27 to TRBJ2-7, with TRBD1 matching 7 bases. Trimming removed 0 bases from V and 3 bases from J; junction bases left unmatched: 8. CDR1 is MNHEY and CDR2 is SMNVEV in the germline V gene (reference sequence). This CDR3 is built from 16 residues. CDR3 nucleotide sequence: TGTGCCAGCAGTTTATCGGACAGGCCACGGGGCTACGAGCAGTACTTC. It codes for CASSLSDRPRGYEQYF.

The V gene is TRBV6-1, the J gene TRBJ2-3; D tentatively fits TRBD1 or TRBD2 (5 bases each). CDR3 length equals 15 residues. Trimming cost V 10 bases and J 6 bases, with 23 bases left between them. Germline CDR1 is MNHNS and CDR2 is SASEGT. The CDR3 loop reads CATDPELRGTDTQYF. As DNA, the CDR3 is TGTGCCACCGATCCGGAATTGAGAGGGACCGATACGCAGTATTTT.